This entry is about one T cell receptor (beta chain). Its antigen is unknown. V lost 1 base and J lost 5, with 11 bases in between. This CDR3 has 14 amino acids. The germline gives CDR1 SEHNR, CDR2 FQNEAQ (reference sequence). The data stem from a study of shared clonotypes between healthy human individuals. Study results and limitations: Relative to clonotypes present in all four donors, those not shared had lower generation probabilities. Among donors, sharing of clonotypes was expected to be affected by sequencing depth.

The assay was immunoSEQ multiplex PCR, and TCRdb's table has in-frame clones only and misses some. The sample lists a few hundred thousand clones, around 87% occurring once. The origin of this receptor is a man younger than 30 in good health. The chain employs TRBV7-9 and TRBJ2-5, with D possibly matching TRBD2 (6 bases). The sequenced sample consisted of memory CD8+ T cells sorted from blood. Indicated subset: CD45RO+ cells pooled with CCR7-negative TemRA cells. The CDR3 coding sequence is TGTGCCAGCAGCTTAGGGGGAGGAGCGGAGACCCAGTACTTC. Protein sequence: CASSLGGGAETQYF.